The entry below gives a single T cell receptor beta chain sequence along with its context. CDR1 and CDR2 from the germline V gene are SGDLS and YYNGEE. The V segment lost 0 bases and the J segment 5 bases; nucleotides outside the gene matches: 8. The CDR3 covers 17 residues. The data were obtained in a study of blood T cell repertoires in COVID-19. Across the whole study: Some COVID-19 samples were acute and others convalescent; all came from the United States, Italy and Spain. In each case, the material was cDNA or gDNA derived from T cells, B-cell-depleted T cells, or PBMCs.

Original analysis: Quantification of nucleated cells was approximated via reference gene primer amplification. Assay used: immunoSEQ multiplex PCR; TCRdb lists only in-frame clones, some missing. V, J and clone size were drawn from that table, and D and trimming were deduced from the DNA. This repertoire shows 70,000 to 80,000 clones, roughly 83% found once; its top ten account for around 43%. The sequenced material came from peripheral blood. This sequence joins TRBV9 and TRBJ2-2; 9 positions agree with TRBD2. The receptor's source is a man of 80 years or more with acute or convalescent COVID-19. CDR3 loop: CASSVDRLAGRTGELFF. The CDR3 bases are TGTGCCAGCAGCGTAGATCGGCTAGCGGGGAGGACCGGGGAGCTGTTTTTT.